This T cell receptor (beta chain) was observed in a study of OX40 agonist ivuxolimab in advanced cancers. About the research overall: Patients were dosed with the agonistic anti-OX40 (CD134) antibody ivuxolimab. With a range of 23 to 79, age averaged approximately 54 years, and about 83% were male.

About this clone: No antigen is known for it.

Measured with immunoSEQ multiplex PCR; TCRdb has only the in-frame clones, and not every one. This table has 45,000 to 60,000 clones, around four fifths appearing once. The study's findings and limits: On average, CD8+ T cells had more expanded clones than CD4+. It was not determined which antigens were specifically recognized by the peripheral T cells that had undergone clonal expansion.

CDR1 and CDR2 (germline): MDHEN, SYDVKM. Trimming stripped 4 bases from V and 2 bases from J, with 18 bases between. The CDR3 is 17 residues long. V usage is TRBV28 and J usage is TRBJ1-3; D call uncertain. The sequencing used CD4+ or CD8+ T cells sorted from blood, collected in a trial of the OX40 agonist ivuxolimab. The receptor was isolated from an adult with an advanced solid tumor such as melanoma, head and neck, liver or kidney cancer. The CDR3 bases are TGTGCCAGCAGTTCCTATAGTGGGATCACCCCTGGAAACACCATATATTTT. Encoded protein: CASSSYSGITPGNTIYF.